The next 10 T cell receptor beta chains were all read from a single sample in a study of blood T cell repertoires in COVID-19. The method was immunoSEQ multiplex PCR; TCRdb's version includes in-frame clones alone and lacks a portion of them. The table shows 65,000 to 70,000 clones, with approximately 86% occurring only once. The sample taken for sequencing was peripheral blood. The receptors originated from a man between 50 and 59 years old with acute or convalescent COVID-19.

This clone was seen more than once but under ten times. V usage is TRBV12-3 or TRBV12-4 and J usage is TRBJ2-1; tentatively, D is TRBD2 (5 bases). V shed 3 bases and J shed 8 bases, with 8 bases lying between them. There are 12 residues in the CDR3. The CDR3 spells CASSFTGDEQFF. CDR3 nucleotide sequence: TGTGCCAGCAGTTTCACCGGGGATGAGCAGTTCTTC.

The rearrangement links TRBV10-3 to TRBJ2-5, with TRBD1 identical over 7 bases. The ends lost 0 bases at V and 4 bases at J; junction bases unmatched: 8. Germline V gives CDR1 ENHRY, CDR2 SYGVKD. The CDR3 loop spans 16 amino acids. CDR3 protein: CAISESKGAGIETQYF. The CDR3 region has the DNA TGTGCCATCAGTGAGTCGAAGGGGGCAGGGATAGAGACCCAGTACTTC.

The chain employs TRBV28 and TRBJ1-5; D may be TRBD1 (5 bases). Germline V gene data show CDR1 as MDHEN and CDR2 as SYDVKM. The CDR3 spans 14 residues. V gave up 4 bases and J gave up 8 bases, with 15 bases separating them. Here the CDR3 reads CASSSTGLREPQHF. The CDR3 bases are TGTGCCAGCAGTTCCACAGGTCTAAGGGAGCCCCAGCATTTT.

The chain recombines TRBV6-6 with TRBJ2-1; TRBD1 is a possible D gene (6 bases). Germline V gene sequence: CDR1 MNHNY, CDR2 SVGAGI (reference sequence). The germline V and J ends were trimmed by 3 bases and 9 bases, with 12 bases remaining between them. The CDR3 extends over 13 amino acids. Here the CDR3 DNA reads TGTGCCAGCAGTTATGGGGGCTCCGGTGAGCAGTTCTTC. It codes for CASSYGGSGEQFF.

CDR3 in DNA: TGTGCCAGCAGGCACAGGGGTCACGAGCAGTACTTC. Translation: CASRHRGHEQYF. This rearrangement joins TRBV3-1 (or the pseudogene TRBV3-2) to TRBJ2-7; 7 positions agree with TRBD1. The CDR3 has 12 residues. Germline V lookup: CDR1 LGHDT, CDR2 YNNKEL (reference sequence). The V and J ends lost 6 bases and 5 bases, in that order; junction bases with no gene match: 4.

V gene TRBV5-1 combines with J gene TRBJ1-2, with 8 bases identical to TRBD1. The CDR3 totals 14 residues. The junction had 5 bases not matched to a gene; V was cut back by 0 bases and J by 7 bases. The germline CDR1 and CDR2 sequences are SGHRS and YFSETQ. Here the CDR3 reads CASSLDRGRTGYTF. As DNA, the CDR3 is TGCGCCAGCAGCTTGGACAGGGGGAGGACTGGCTACACCTTC.

The chain links TRBV15 to TRBJ1-4; 9 bases map to TRBD1. CDR3 length: 16 amino acids. CDR1 LNHNV and CDR2 YYDKDF come from the germline V gene (reference sequence). The J segment lost 5 bases and the V segment lost 0 bases, leaving 4 bases of the junction unmatched. The CDR3 sequence: CATSREDRGPNEKLFF. CDR3 DNA sequence: TGTGCCACCAGCAGAGAGGACAGGGGCCCGAATGAAAAACTGTTTTTT.

V is TRBV11-2 and J is TRBJ1-1; D is unclear. V was pared by 3 bases and J by 3 bases, with 11 bases between. The CDR3 extends over 14 amino acids. Germline V gene data show CDR1 as SGHAT and CDR2 as FQNNGV. The CDR3 DNA reads TGTGCCAGCAGCTTTGAGGGCCAGCACACTGAAGCTTTCTTT. The encoded protein is CASSFEGQHTEAFF.

CDR3 sequence (DNA): TGTGCCAGCAGCGTAGTTCCCGAGGGTCTTAGCGGGGCTAGCACAGATACGCAGTATTTT. It encodes CASSVVPEGLSGASTDTQYF. The chain is built from TRBV9 and TRBJ2-3; 8 bases map to TRBD2. The ends lost 0 bases at V and 0 bases at J; junction bases unmatched: 15. CDR1 and CDR2 from the germline V gene are SGDLS and YYNGEE. The CDR3 is 20 amino acids.

The V gene is TRBV6-2 or TRBV6-3, the J gene TRBJ2-7; maybe TRBD2 (7 bases). Germline-derived CDR1 and CDR2 are MNHEY and SVGEGT. Trimming left V 5 bases short and J 2 bases short, with 19 bases between. The CDR3 is made up of 16 amino acids. The CDR3 loop reads CASSIEGDYPTYEQYF. The CDR3 bases are TGTGCCAGCAGTATAGAGGGGGACTACCCTACCTACGAGCAGTACTTC.